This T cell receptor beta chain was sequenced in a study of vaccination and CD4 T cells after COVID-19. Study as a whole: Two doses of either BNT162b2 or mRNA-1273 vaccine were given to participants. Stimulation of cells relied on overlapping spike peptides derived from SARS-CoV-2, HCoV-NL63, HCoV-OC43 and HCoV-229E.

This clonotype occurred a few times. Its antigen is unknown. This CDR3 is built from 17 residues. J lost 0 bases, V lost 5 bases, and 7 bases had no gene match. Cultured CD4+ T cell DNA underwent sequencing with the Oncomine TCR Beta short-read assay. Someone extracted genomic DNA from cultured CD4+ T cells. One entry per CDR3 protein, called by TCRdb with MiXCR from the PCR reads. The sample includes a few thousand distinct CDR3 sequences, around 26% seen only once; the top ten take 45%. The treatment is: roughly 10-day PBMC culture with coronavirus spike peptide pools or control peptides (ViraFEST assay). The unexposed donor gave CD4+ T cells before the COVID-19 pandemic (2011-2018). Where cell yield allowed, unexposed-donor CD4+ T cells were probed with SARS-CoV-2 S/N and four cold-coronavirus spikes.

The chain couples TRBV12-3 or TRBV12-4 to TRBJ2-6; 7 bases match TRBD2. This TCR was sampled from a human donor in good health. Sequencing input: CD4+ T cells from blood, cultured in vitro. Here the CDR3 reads CASSPRLAGSGANVLTF. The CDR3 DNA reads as TGTGCCAGCAGTCCTCGACTAGCCGGCTCTGGGGCCAACGTCCTGACTTTC.